A selection of T cell receptor beta chains follows, all from one sample in a study of T cells in Graves' hyperthyroidism and ophthalmopathy. In TCRdb, the multiplex PCR reads were re-called with MiXCR into one record per CDR3 protein. This sample has around 200,000 distinct CDR3 sequences; 15% to 20% occur once, and the top ten carry about two fifths. The sequencing sample was made of blood. The origin of the receptors is a man aged 35 to 55 with Graves' hyperthyroidism. Both conserved end residues are part of each CDR3. The order of the fields is J gene, D gene, V gene, clone size, CDR3 protein, CDR3 DNA. The D gene is left open where the match is weak. Rows give clone size only sometimes, using once, few, many, or a class for an expanded clone.

j_gene: TRBJ2-5
d_gene: -
v_gene: TRBV28
abundance: many
CDR3aa: CASGEGETQYF
CDR3nt: TGTGCCAGCGGCGAAGGGGAGACCCAGTACTTC

j_gene: TRBJ2-5
d_gene: TRBD2
v_gene: TRBV6-6
abundance: many
CDR3aa: CASSYSMGSGGAETQYF
CDR3nt: TGTGCCAGCAGTTACTCGATGGGTAGCGGGGGGGCGGAGACCCAGTACTTC

j_gene: TRBJ1-2
d_gene: -
v_gene: TRBV5-1
abundance: many
CDR3aa: CASSLTTGTGGYGGYTF
CDR3nt: TGCGCCAGCAGCTTGACCACCGGGACCGGAGGGTATGGTGGCTACACCTTC

j_gene: TRBJ2-7
d_gene: -
v_gene: TRBV7-2
abundance: many
CDR3aa: CASSPDLSTYEQYF
CDR3nt: TGTGCCAGCAGCCCGGATTTATCAACCTACGAGCAGTACTTC

j_gene: TRBJ2-7
d_gene: TRBD2
v_gene: TRBV20-1
abundance: many
CDR3aa: CSASGTSGGYEQYF
CDR3nt: TGCAGTGCTAGCGGGACTAGCGGGGGGTACGAGCAGTACTTC

j_gene: TRBJ2-1
d_gene: TRBD2
v_gene: TRBV7-2
abundance: -
CDR3aa: CASSLQILGTSGRNEQFF
CDR3nt: TGTGCCAGCAGCTTACAGATTCTCGGGACTAGCGGGAGGAATGAGCAGTTCTTC

j_gene: TRBJ1-1
d_gene: -
v_gene: TRBV12-3/TRBV12-4
abundance: many
CDR3aa: CASSLGGEGTDTEAFF
CDR3nt: TGTGCCAGCAGTTTAGGAGGAGAAGGCACAGACACTGAAGCTTTCTTT

j_gene: TRBJ2-3
d_gene: -
v_gene: TRBV29-1
abundance: few
CDR3aa: CSVEDPGKAASYQYF
CDR3nt: TGCAGCGTTGAAGACCCAGGTAAAGCTGCGAGTTATCAGTATTTT

j_gene: TRBJ2-7
d_gene: -
v_gene: TRBV7-2
abundance: -
CDR3aa: CASTHSGYEQYF
CDR3nt: TGTGCCAGCACCCACAGCGGCTACGAGCAGTACTTC

j_gene: TRBJ2-7
d_gene: TRBD2
v_gene: TRBV6-2/TRBV6-3
abundance: -
CDR3aa: CASSKLAGAFYEQYF
CDR3nt: TGTGCCAGCAGTAAACTAGCGGGGGCCTTCTACGAGCAGTACTTC

j_gene: TRBJ2-2
d_gene: TRBD2
v_gene: TRBV6-1
abundance: -
CDR3aa: CVPAGTSGGAPGTGELFF
CDR3nt: TGTGTCCCAGCGGGGACTAGCGGGGGGGCCCCGGGCACCGGGGAGCTGTTTTTT

j_gene: TRBJ2-3
d_gene: -
v_gene: TRBV5-6
abundance: many
CDR3aa: CASRPGPASSTDTQYF
CDR3nt: TGTGCCAGCCGCCCCGGGCCAGCTTCTAGCACAGATACGCAGTATTTT

j_gene: TRBJ2-2
d_gene: -
v_gene: TRBV7-9
abundance: many
CDR3aa: CASSLSGELFF
CDR3nt: TGTGCCAGCAGCTTAAGCGGGGAGCTGTTTTTT

j_gene: TRBJ2-1
d_gene: TRBD2
v_gene: TRBV2
abundance: many
CDR3aa: CATTEGLAGRYNEQFF
CDR3nt: TGTGCCACCACCGAGGGACTAGCGGGGAGATACAATGAGCAGTTCTTC

j_gene: TRBJ1-2
d_gene: TRBD1
v_gene: TRBV28
abundance: -
CDR3aa: CASSSMDRSGYGYTF
CDR3nt: TGTGCCAGCAGTTCGATGGACAGGTCGGGCTATGGCTACACCTTC

j_gene: TRBJ2-7
d_gene: -
v_gene: TRBV7-2
abundance: many
CDR3aa: CASSLESTGSYEQYF
CDR3nt: TGTGCCAGCAGCTTAGAGTCGACAGGTTCCTACGAGCAGTACTTC

j_gene: TRBJ2-1
d_gene: -
v_gene: TRBV14
abundance: -
CDR3aa: CASSIHNEQFF
CDR3nt: TGTGCCAGCAGCATCCACAATGAGCAGTTCTTC

j_gene: TRBJ1-5
d_gene: -
v_gene: TRBV27
abundance: -
CDR3aa: CASSIRGSYQPQHF
CDR3nt: TGTGCCAGCAGTATCAGGGGCTCCTATCAGCCCCAGCATTTT

j_gene: TRBJ2-3
d_gene: TRBD2
v_gene: TRBV6-1
abundance: many
CDR3aa: CASSEPPRTGGPTDTQYF
CDR3nt: TGTGCCAGCAGTGAGCCTCCCAGGACGGGGGGGCCCACAGATACGCAGTATTTT

j_gene: TRBJ2-1
d_gene: -
v_gene: TRBV24-1
abundance: -
CDR3aa: CATSDPADSYNEQFF
CDR3nt: TGTGCCACCAGTGACCCCGCTGACTCCTACAATGAGCAGTTCTTC